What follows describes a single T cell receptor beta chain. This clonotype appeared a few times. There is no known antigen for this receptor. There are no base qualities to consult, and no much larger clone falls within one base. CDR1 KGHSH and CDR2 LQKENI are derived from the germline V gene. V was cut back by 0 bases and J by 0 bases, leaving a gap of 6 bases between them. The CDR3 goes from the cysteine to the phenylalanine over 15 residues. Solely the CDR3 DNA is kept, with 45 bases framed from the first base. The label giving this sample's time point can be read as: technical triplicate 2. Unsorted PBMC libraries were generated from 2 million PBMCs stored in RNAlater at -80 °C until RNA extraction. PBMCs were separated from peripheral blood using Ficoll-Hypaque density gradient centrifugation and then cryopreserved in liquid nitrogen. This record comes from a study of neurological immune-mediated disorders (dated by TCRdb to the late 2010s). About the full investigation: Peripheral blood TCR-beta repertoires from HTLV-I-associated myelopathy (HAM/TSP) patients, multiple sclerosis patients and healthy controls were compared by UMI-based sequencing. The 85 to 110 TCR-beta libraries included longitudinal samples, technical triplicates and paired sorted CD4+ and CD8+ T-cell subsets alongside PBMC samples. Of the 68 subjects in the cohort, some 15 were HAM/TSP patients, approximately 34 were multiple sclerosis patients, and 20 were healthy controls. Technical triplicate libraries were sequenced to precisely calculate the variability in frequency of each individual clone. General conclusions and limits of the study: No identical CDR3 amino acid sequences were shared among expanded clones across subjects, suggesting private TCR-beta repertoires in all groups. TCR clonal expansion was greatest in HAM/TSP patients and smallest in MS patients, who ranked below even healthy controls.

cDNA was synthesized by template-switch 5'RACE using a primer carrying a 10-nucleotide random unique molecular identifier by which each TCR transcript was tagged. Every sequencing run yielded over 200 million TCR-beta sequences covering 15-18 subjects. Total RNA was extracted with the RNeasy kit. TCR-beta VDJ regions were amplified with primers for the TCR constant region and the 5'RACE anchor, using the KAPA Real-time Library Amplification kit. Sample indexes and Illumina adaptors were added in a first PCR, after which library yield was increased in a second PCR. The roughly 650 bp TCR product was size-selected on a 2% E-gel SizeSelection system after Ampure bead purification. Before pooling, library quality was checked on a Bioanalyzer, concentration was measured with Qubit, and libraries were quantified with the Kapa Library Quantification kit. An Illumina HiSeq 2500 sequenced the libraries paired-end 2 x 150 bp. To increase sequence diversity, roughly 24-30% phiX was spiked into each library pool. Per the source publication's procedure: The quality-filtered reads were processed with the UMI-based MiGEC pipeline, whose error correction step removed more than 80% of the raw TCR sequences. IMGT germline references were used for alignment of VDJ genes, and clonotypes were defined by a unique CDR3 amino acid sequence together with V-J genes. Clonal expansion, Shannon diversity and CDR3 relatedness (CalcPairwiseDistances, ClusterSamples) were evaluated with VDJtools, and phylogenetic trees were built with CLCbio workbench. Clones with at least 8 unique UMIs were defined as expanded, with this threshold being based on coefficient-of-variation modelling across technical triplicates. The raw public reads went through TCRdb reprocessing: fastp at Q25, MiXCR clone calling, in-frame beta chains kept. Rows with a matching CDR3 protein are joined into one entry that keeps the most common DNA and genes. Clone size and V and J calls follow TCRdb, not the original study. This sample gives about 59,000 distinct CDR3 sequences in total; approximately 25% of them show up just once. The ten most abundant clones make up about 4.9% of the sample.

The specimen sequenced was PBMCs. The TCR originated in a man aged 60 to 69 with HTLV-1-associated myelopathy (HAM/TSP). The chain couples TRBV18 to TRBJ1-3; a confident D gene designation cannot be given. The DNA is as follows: TGTGCCAGCTCACCACCAGATCCCTCTGGAAACACCATATATTTT. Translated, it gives CASSPPDPSGNTIYF.